The TCR beta chain under discussion was sequenced for a study of CD8 T cells in Susac syndrome. Overall study results and limits: In its TCR sequencing and HLA analysis, the study acknowledged that the number of individuals was relatively small.

Germline values: CDR1 SGHTA, CDR2 FQGTGA. The CDR3 is 16 residues long. V was clipped by 5 bases and J by 7 bases, with 20 bases between them. After extraction with the RNeasy kit, about 0.5 to 1 ug of the RNA was reverse transcribed using random hexamers. MiXCR, run by TCRdb on the immunoSEQ multiplex PCR reads, gives a single entry per CDR3 protein. This sample yields approximately 140,000 distinct CDR3 sequences, of which around 95% are seen a single time; about 0.11% belongs to the top ten. A note on this clonotype: Its target is unknown.

The TCR sequence derives from a human donor with multiple sclerosis. This chain links TRBV7-3 with TRBJ2-2; perhaps TRBD1 as D (6 bases). Sequenced sample: CD4+ T cells from PBMCs. The CDR3 DNA follows: TGTGCCAGCAGCGATCAGGGGACGCTCGGTGGCGGGGAGCTGTTTTTT. It translates to CASSDQGTLGGGELFF.